Listed here are 7 T cell receptor beta chains from one sample, sequenced in a study of T cells of healthy individuals. TCRdb reprocessed the 5' RACE reads with MiXCR, giving one entry per CDR3 protein. The table shows just over 40,000 distinct CDR3 sequences, with 3.5% to 5.5% occurring only once. These receptors all come from a human donor in good health.

This rearrangement joins TRBV20-1 to TRBJ2-3, with D possibly being TRBD1 or TRBD2 (6 bases each). The CDR3 consists of 13 residues. V shed 0 bases and J shed 11 bases, with 15 bases lying between them. Germline-derived CDR1 and CDR2 are DFQATT and SNEGSKA (reference sequence). This CDR3 is CSARDQRGVGQYF. As DNA, the CDR3 is TGCAGTGCTAGAGATCAAAGGGGGGTTGGGCAGTATTTT.

The rearrangement links TRBV12-3 or TRBV12-4 to TRBJ1-1; D possibly corresponds to TRBD1 (5 bases). CDR3 length: 14 residues. Trimming cost V 5 bases and J 4 bases, with 14 bases left between them. The DNA of the CDR3 is TGTGCCAGCAGTCTCAGGGTTCGGGGCACTGAAGCTTTCTTT. Protein: CASSLRVRGTEAFF.

The sample holds many counts of this clonotype. The J gene is TRBJ2-5, the V gene TRBV24-1; perhaps D is TRBD1 or TRBD2 (6 bases each). From germline, CDR1 is KGHDR and CDR2 SFDVKD. This CDR3 has 18 residues. V lost 3 bases and J 0 bases, leaving 19 bases between the germline ends. The CDR3 reads CATSDHRGDASNQETQYF. The CDR3 nucleotides are TGTGCCACCAGTGATCATAGGGGGGACGCTTCAAACCAAGAGACCCAGTACTTC.

Many counts were recorded for this clonotype. The chain couples TRBV6-4 to TRBJ2-1; the D gene is possibly TRBD2 (6 bases). Germline V lookup: CDR1 MRHNA, CDR2 SNTAGT. With 8 bases removed from V and 4 bases from J, the gap between germline ends came to 12 bases. The CDR3 spans 13 residues. CDR3 in amino acids: CASSSGDYNEQFF. CDR3 sequence (DNA): TGTGCCAGCTCCTCGGGGGATTACAATGAGCAGTTCTTC.

This clonotype has only a few counts. V usage is TRBV30 and J usage is TRBJ2-7; TRBD1 is a possible D gene (5 bases). Between the trimmed V and J ends, which lost 2 bases and 2 bases, there was a span of 10 bases. CDR3 size: 13 residues. Germline values: CDR1 GTSNPN, CDR2 SVGIG (reference sequence). The CDR3 DNA sequence: TGTGCCTGGAGTCAGGGTCTACCCTACGAGCAGTACTTC. Translation gives CAWSQGLPYEQYF.

This clonotype was counted only a few times. The genes are TRBV7-9 and TRBJ1-5, with 9 bases lining up with TRBD1. V dropped 4 bases and J dropped 4; count of bases not matched to a gene: 5. Germline-derived CDR1 and CDR2 are SEHNR and FQNEAQ (reference sequence). This CDR3 is built from 15 residues. The CDR3 bases are TGTGCCAGCAGCTCGGGACAGGGTAAGAATCAGCCCCAGCATTTT. This codes for CASSSGQGKNQPQHF.

This clonotype appeared many times. The gene calls are TRBV28 and TRBJ2-7; the D call may be TRBD1 or TRBD2 (6 bases each). The CDR3 length is 15 residues. V lost 6 bases, J lost 3 bases, and 18 bases lay in between. Germline V lookup: CDR1 MDHEN, CDR2 SYDVKM. The DNA for the CDR3 is TGTGCCAGCAGGGCATTGGGGGGCCGGGGCTACGAGCAGTACTTC. Translation: CASRALGGRGYEQYF.